This passage covers 30 T cell receptor beta chains from one sample sequenced in a study of identical twins. Each CDR3 protein gets one entry after TCRdb re-called the 5' RACE reads with MiXCR. There are about 890,000 distinct CDR3 sequences in the sample; approximately 13% occur only once, and 1.5% to 2% lies in the top ten. A further study also used this sample, focusing on yellow fever vaccine responses in identical twins.

Source material: PBMCs. The receptors were sampled from a woman in her late teens or twenties in good health.

The chain couples TRBV6-1 to TRBJ2-7, with D hard to call. Germline V gene data show CDR1 as MNHNS and CDR2 as SASEGT. The CDR3 runs 15 residues. V lost 2 bases and J 0 bases, leaving 11 bases between the germline ends. Written as DNA, the CDR3 is TGTGCCAGCAGTGAATCCCCGACAAGCTCCTACGAGCAGTACGTC. Translation gives CASSESPTSSYEQYV.

This clonotype was observed a few times. The CDR3: CSATGQGASGRPSEQYF. The CDR3 nucleotides read TGCAGTGCTACCGGACAGGGGGCTAGCGGGAGGCCCTCGGAGCAGTACTTC. The rearrangement joins TRBV20-1 to TRBJ2-7; D could derive from TRBD1 or TRBD2 (11 bases each). The CDR3 is 17 residues long. V was trimmed by 4 bases and J by 7 bases, leaving 29 bases between them. CDR1 and CDR2 from the germline V gene are DFQATT and SNEGSKA (reference sequence).

This sequence joins TRBV12-3 or TRBV12-4 and TRBJ2-5; TRBD1 matches 8 bases. The CDR3 consists of 14 residues. The V and J ends lost 2 bases and 2 bases, in that order; junction bases with no gene match: 1. The CDR3 nucleotides read TGTGCCAGCAGTTTACACAGGGGGCAAGAGACCCAGTACTTC. This sequence encodes CASSLHRGQETQYF.

This clonotype has a handful of counts. V and J are TRBV20-1 and TRBJ2-7; 8 nucleotides agree with TRBD2. The CDR3 sequence is 16 residues long. V lost 0 bases to trimming and J lost 2 bases; unmatched junction nucleotides: 9. Germline values: CDR1 DFQATT, CDR2 SNEGSKA (reference sequence). CDR3 sequence (DNA): TGCAGTGCTAGAGATCGGGAGGGACTAGTCCCCTACGAGCAGTACGTC. As protein: CSARDREGLVPYEQYV.

CDR3 DNA: TGTGCCAGCAGCATCGGGGGGGGCTACGAGCAGTACGTC. Translation gives CASSIGGGYEQYV. The rearrangement uses TRBV6-1 and TRBJ2-7; 8 bases fit TRBD2. After removal of 6 bases from V and 3 bases from J, the junction contained 4 bases not matched to a gene. This CDR3 region has 13 residues. CDR1 is MNHNS, CDR2 SASEGT, per germline.

The chain recombines TRBV7-2 with TRBJ2-7; the match to TRBD1 covers 10 bases. The CDR3 is 16 residues long. V lost 5 bases and J lost 5; bases outside the gene matches: 12. Looked up from germline, CDR1 is SGHTA and CDR2 is FQGNSA. CDR3 bases: TGTGCCAGCAGCCTCTTTCCGGGACAGGGGTTCAACGAGCAGTACTTC. Its translation is CASSLFPGQGFNEQYF.

This clonotype came up a few times. V is TRBV20-1 and J is TRBJ2-1; D gene unclear. In germline, CDR1 is DFQATT, CDR2 SNEGSKA (reference sequence). CDR3 length: 11 residues. With 5 bases removed from V and 8 bases from J, the gap between germline ends came to 10 bases. This CDR3 reads CSAPIVYEQFF. The CDR3 coding sequence is TGCAGTGCTCCCATTGTGTATGAGCAGTTCTTC.

This clonotype was seen only once. J is TRBJ2-1 and V is TRBV12-3 or TRBV12-4; 11 bases are shared with TRBD2. The CDR3 totals 16 residues. Trimming removed 6 bases from V and 2 bases from J; junction bases left unmatched: 6. The CDR3 DNA is TGTGCCAGCAGCTCTAGCGGGAGGAATACCTACAATGAGCAGTTCTTC. This encodes CASSSSGRNTYNEQFF.

This clonotype was observed a few times. V usage is TRBV16 and J usage is TRBJ1-5; no clear D. The CDR3 totals 15 residues. Germline V gene sequence: CDR1 KGHSY, CDR2 FQNENV. With 0 bases removed from V and 2 bases from J, the gap between germline ends came to 8 bases. The CDR3: CASSQSGSGNQPQHF. The CDR3 DNA reads TGTGCCAGCAGCCAATCTGGGTCGGGCAATCAGCCCCAGCATTTT.

V and J are TRBV11-2 and TRBJ2-5; 8 nucleotides align to TRBD2. This CDR3 contains 14 residues. Germline lookup yields CDR1 SGHAT and CDR2 FQNNGV. The V segment lost 5 bases and the J segment 4 bases; nucleotides outside the gene matches: 6. For the CDR3, the DNA is TGTGCCAGCAGCCCACCAGCGGGAGCAGAGACCCAGTACTTC. This encodes CASSPPAGAETQYF.

This clonotype was seen a few times. CDR3 region: CASSLDGWGNEQFF. The DNA of the CDR3 is TGTGCCAGCAGCTTAGATGGCTGGGGGAATGAGCAGTTCTTC. The chain joins TRBV7-2 to TRBJ2-1; either TRBD1 or TRBD2 may fit D (5 bases each). In germline, CDR1 is SGHTA, CDR2 FQGNSA. V was pared by 1 base and J by 7 bases, with 11 bases between. The CDR3 covers 14 residues. The variable domain in full, with the rest retrieved from reference TRBV7-2 and TRBJ2-1, is GAGVSQSPSNKVTEKGKDVELRCDPISGHTALYWYRQSLGQGLEFLIYFQGNSAPDKSGLPSDRFSAERTGGSVSTLTIQRTQQEDSAVYLCASSLDGWGNEQFFGPGTRLTVL.

The J gene is TRBJ2-3, the V gene TRBV7-2; TRBD1 aligns across 11 bases. Germline lookup yields CDR1 SGHTA and CDR2 FQGNSA. This CDR3 has 18 residues. V was clipped by 1 base and J by 7 bases; unmatched bases: 13. The CDR3 DNA sequence: TGTGCCAGCAGCTTAGGCTTGGGGCGGACAGGGGGCCTGAATACGCAGTATTTT. It specifies CASSLGLGRTGGLNTQYF.

Only a few counts were recorded for this clonotype. The chain's CDR3 is CASSFLAYSGNTIYF. Here the CDR3 DNA reads TGTGCCAGCAGTTTTTTGGCTTACTCTGGAAACACCATATATTTT. This chain links TRBV12-3 or TRBV12-4 with TRBJ1-3; D is uncertain. This CDR3 region has 15 residues. With 3 bases removed from V and 0 bases from J, the gap between germline ends came to 9 bases.

This clonotype was counted many times. V gene TRBV3-1 combines with J gene TRBJ2-5, with 14 bases lining up with TRBD2. Germline assignment: CDR1 LGHDT and CDR2 YNNKEL (reference sequence). CDR3 length equals 16 residues. V dropped 4 bases and J dropped 4; count of bases not matched to a gene: 5. The CDR3 bases are TGTGCCAGCAGCCCGCCGGGACTAGCGGGAGTAGAGACCCAGTACTTC. Translated: CASSPPGLAGVETQYF.

This clonotype was seen a handful of times. The gene calls are TRBV24-1 and TRBJ2-7; tentatively, D is TRBD1 or TRBD2 (5 bases each). Trimming cost V 5 bases and J 5 bases, with 9 bases left between them. The CDR3 runs to 12 residues. Germline assignment: CDR1 KGHDR and CDR2 SFDVKD. The chain's CDR3 is CATSGDLDEQYF. The CDR3, as DNA: TGTGCCACCAGTGGGGACCTCGACGAGCAGTACTTC.

This clonotype was seen ten or more times. The chain has TRBV7-2 and TRBJ1-5; possible D gene TRBD1, 6 bases. Trimming took off 3 bases at V and 6 bases at J, with 12 bases between the two ends. Germline values: CDR1 SGHTA, CDR2 FQGNSA. This CDR3 is built from 14 residues. Written as DNA, the CDR3 is TGTGCCAGCAGCTTTGACAGGATCGGTCAGCCCCAGCATTTT. Translation: CASSFDRIGQPQHF.

A few counts support this clonotype. V and J are TRBV27 and TRBJ2-3; the match to TRBD2 covers 7 bases. V was pared by 1 base and J by 3 bases, with 7 bases of the junction left unmatched. Germline V lookup: CDR1 MNHEY, CDR2 SMNVEV (reference sequence). This CDR3 spans 16 amino acids. As DNA, the CDR3 is TGTGCCAGCAGTTTATTAAGCGAGCGGGGTACAGATACGCAGTATTTT. It encodes CASSLLSERGTDTQYF.

The rearrangement uses TRBV9 and TRBJ2-5, with 7 bases lining up with TRBD2. This CDR3 is 17 amino acids long. Germline V gene lookup returns CDR1 SGDLS and CDR2 YYNGEE. V was pared by 0 bases and J by 7 bases, with 15 bases of the junction left unmatched. CDR3 residues: CASSVGHWRERTWTQYF. The CDR3 region has the DNA TGTGCCAGCAGCGTAGGGCATTGGCGGGAGAGGACGTGGACCCAGTACTTC.

This clonotype was picked up a small number of times. This sequence joins TRBV12-3 or TRBV12-4 and TRBJ2-1; D uncertain. There are 12 residues in the CDR3. V was shortened by 5 bases and J by 7 bases, with 9 bases between the two germline ends. CDR3 sequence: CASSTVGNEQFF. The CDR3 coding sequence is TGTGCCAGCAGTACGGTGGGAAATGAGCAGTTCTTC.

CDR3 nucleotides: TGTGCCAGCAGCCCAGGCGGGGCAGGCTGGGGCACTGAAGCTTTCTTT. It specifies CASSPGGAGWGTEAFF. This chain connects TRBV11-2 to TRBJ1-1, with D possibly being TRBD1 (5 bases). Germline CDR1 and CDR2: SGHAT and FQNNGV. The CDR3 is 16 residues long. The germline V and J ends were trimmed by 5 bases and 4 bases, with 20 bases remaining between them.

This chain links TRBV9 with TRBJ2-7, with D maybe TRBD2 (5 bases). The CDR3 has 14 residues. Between the trimmed V and J ends, which lost 1 base and 2 bases, there was a span of 10 bases. Per the germline V gene, CDR1 is SGDLS and CDR2 is YYNGEE. Here the CDR3 reads CASSVSVGAYEQYF. The CDR3 DNA follows: TGTGCCAGCAGCGTATCGGTCGGGGCCTACGAGCAGTACTTC. The full variable domain, with the rest looked up from reference TRBV9 and TRBJ2-7, is DSGVTQTPKHLITATGQRVTLRCSPRSGDLSVYWYQQSLDQGLQFLIQYYNGEERAKGNILERFSAQQFPDLHSELNLSSLELGDSALYFCASSVSVGAYEQYFGPGTRLTVT.

This clonotype has ten or more counts. The J gene is TRBJ1-1, the V gene TRBV3-1; D perhaps matches TRBD1 (5 bases). V shed 0 bases and J shed 3 bases, with 11 bases lying between them. The germline V gene has CDR1 LGHDT and CDR2 YNNKEL (reference sequence). The CDR3 extends over 15 amino acids. The DNA of the CDR3 is TGTGCCAGCAGCCAAGATCAAGGGGCTGACACTGAAGCTTTCTTT. Amino acids: CASSQDQGADTEAFF. The full variable domain, with the rest looked up from reference TRBV3-1 and TRBJ1-1, is DTAVSQTPKYLVTQMGNDKSIKCEQNLGHDTMYWYKQDSKKFLKIMFSYNNKELIINETVPNRFSPKSPDKAHLNLHINSLELGDSAVYFCASSQDQGADTEAFFGQGTRLTVV.

This clonotype was observed a few times. The chain carries TRBV29-1 and TRBJ1-3, with D uncertain. CDR1 SQVTM and CDR2 ANQGSEA come from the germline V gene. V dropped 7 bases and J dropped 1 base, with 8 bases sitting between them. There are 12 residues in the CDR3. CDR3 sequence (DNA): TGCAGCGCGCAGGAATCTGGAAACACCATATATTTT. The encoded protein is CSAQESGNTIYF. The variable domain in full, with the rest retrieved from reference TRBV29-1 and TRBJ1-3, is SAVISQKPSRDICQRGTSLTIQCQVDSQVTMMFWYRQQPGQSLTLIATANQGSEATYESGFVIDKFPISRPNLTFSTLTVSNMSPEDSSIYLCSAQESGNTIYFGEGSWLTVV.

The CDR3 spells CASSIGTSGVTDTQYF. The DNA for the CDR3 is TGCGCCAGCAGCATAGGGACTAGCGGGGTCACAGATACGCAGTATTTT. This chain links TRBV5-1 with TRBJ2-3, with 13 bases fitting TRBD2. V gave up 4 bases and J gave up 2 bases; unmatched junction bases: 4. From germline, CDR1 is SGHRS and CDR2 YFSETQ. This CDR3 is 16 amino acids long.

This clonotype was detected only a few times. This rearrangement joins TRBV6-1 to TRBJ1-2, with D maybe TRBD1 (6 bases). The V and J ends lost 4 bases and 7 bases respectively, with 22 bases between them. Germline CDR1 MNHNS, CDR2 SASEGT. This CDR3 has 16 residues. The CDR3: CASSVRQEATGAGYTF. CDR3 sequence (DNA): TGTGCCAGCAGTGTTAGGCAGGAGGCAACGGGGGCTGGCTACACCTTC.

This clonotype was detected a few times. V and J are TRBV5-5 and TRBJ1-5, with a tentative D call TRBD1 (6 bases). V lost 4 bases and J 2 bases, leaving 10 bases between the germline ends. Germline CDR1 and CDR2: SGHKS and YYEKEE (reference sequence). This CDR3 is built from 14 residues. The CDR3 nucleotides are TGTGCCAGCAGCCTCCACAGGGGCAATCAGCCCCAGCATTTT. Translating it yields CASSLHRGNQPQHF.

The table lists this clonotype with a few counts. V is TRBV11-2 and J is TRBJ1-5, with D unresolved. V shed 4 bases and J shed 4 bases, with 8 bases lying between them. CDR3 length: 13 amino acids. Germline CDR1 is SGHAT and CDR2 is FQNNGV. The CDR3 nucleotides are TGTGCCAGCAGCTCAGAGTTGAATCAGCCCCAGCATTTT. It translates to CASSSELNQPQHF.

There are a few counts of this clonotype. The chain is built from TRBV19 and TRBJ2-1, with 9 bases that match TRBD1. CDR3 length: 17 residues. Trimming at V came to 4 bases and at J to 6 bases, leaving 13 bases not matched to a gene. From germline, CDR1 is LNHDA and CDR2 SQIVND (reference sequence). For the CDR3, the DNA is TGTGCCAGTAGTAGACCCCAGGGGACAGGGAATTTCAATGAGCAGTTCTTC. Its protein product is CASSRPQGTGNFNEQFF.

The chain employs TRBV3-1 and TRBJ1-5; maybe TRBD1 (6 bases). V lost 3 bases, J lost 5 bases, and 14 bases lay in between. The V gene's germline CDR1 is LGHDT and CDR2 YNNKEL (reference sequence). The CDR3 is 15 residues long. The CDR3 is CASSQTGALHQPQHF. CDR3 coding DNA: TGTGCCAGCAGCCAGACAGGTGCCCTCCATCAGCCCCAGCATTTT.

A few counts support this clonotype. The V call is TRBV7-8, the J call TRBJ2-7, with D uncertain. Per germline, CDR1 SGHVS and CDR2 FQNEAQ. Trimming shortened V by 5 bases and J by 6 bases, and 14 bases separated the two germline ends. The CDR3 has 13 residues. The CDR3 coding sequence is TGTGCCAGCAGCCCCCGTCAAGAGACCGAGCAGTACTTC. It is translated as CASSPRQETEQYF.